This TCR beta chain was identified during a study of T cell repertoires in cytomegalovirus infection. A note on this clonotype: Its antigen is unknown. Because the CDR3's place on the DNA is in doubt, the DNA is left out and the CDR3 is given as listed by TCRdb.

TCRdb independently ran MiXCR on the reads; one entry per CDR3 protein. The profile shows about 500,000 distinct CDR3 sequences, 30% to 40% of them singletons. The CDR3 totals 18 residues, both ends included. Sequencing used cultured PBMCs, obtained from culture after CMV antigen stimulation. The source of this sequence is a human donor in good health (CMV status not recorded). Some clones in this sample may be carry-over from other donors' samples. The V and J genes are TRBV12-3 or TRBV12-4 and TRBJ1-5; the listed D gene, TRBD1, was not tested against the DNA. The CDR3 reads CASSFGPGETYSNQPQHF.